This T cell receptor beta chain originates from a study of technical replicates of blood from a handful of donors. Trimming took 5 bases from V and 3 from J; bases not matched to a gene: 8. Germline V gene sequence: CDR1 SGHAT, CDR2 FQNNGV. This CDR3 is 15 amino acids long. TCRdb's copy holds only in-frame clones and misses some; the assay was immunoSEQ multiplex PCR. This sample has 83,000 or so clones, with around nine tenths found just once. The sample taken for sequencing was T cells isolated from PBMCs. The V and J genes are TRBV11-2 and TRBJ2-7; 9 positions agree with TRBD1. The TCR sequence derives from a human donor in good health. DNA of the CDR3: TGTGCCAGCAGCGAGCGACAGGGGGTCATCTACGAGCAGTACTTC. Amino acids: CASSERQGVIYEQYF.